Below are 21 T cell receptor beta chains sequenced from a single sample in a study of OX40 agonist ivuxolimab in advanced cancers. Sequencing used immunoSEQ multiplex PCR; TCRdb keeps in-frame clones, though not all of them. The data contain 65,000 to 95,000 clones, 86% of them singletons. Sequences were derived from CD4+ or CD8+ T cells sorted from blood, sampled in a trial of the OX40 agonist ivuxolimab. All receptors come from an adult with an advanced solid tumor such as melanoma, head and neck, liver or kidney cancer.

This clone was picked up one time. The chain joins TRBV29-1 to TRBJ2-5, with TRBD2 matching over 7 bases. Per germline, CDR1 SQVTM and CDR2 ANQGSEA. The CDR3 contains 14 residues. The V and J ends lost 6 bases and 2 bases, in that order; junction bases with no gene match: 9. The CDR3 DNA follows: TGCAGCGTCACTAGCGTACGATTTCAAGAGACCCAGTACTTC. Its translation is CSVTSVRFQETQYF.

V is TRBV9 and J is TRBJ2-1; 12 nucleotides line up with TRBD2. With V trimmed by 4 bases and J by 9 bases, 5 bases remained unmatched. Germline assignment: CDR1 SGDLS and CDR2 YYNGEE. The CDR3 runs to 14 residues. In DNA, the CDR3 is TGTGCCAGCAGCTTCCTGACTAGCGGGAGTGAGCAGTTCTTC. This sequence encodes CASSFLTSGSEQFF.

The chain uses TRBV5-1 and TRBJ2-3; D is ambiguous. Between the trimmed V and J ends, which lost 0 bases and 1 base, there was a span of 3 bases. This CDR3 is 13 amino acids long. Germline V gene lookup returns CDR1 SGHRS and CDR2 YFSETQ. CDR3 residues: CASSLGGTDTQYF. CDR3 DNA: TGCGCCAGCAGCTTGGGGGGCACAGATACGCAGTATTTT.

V gene TRBV30 combines with J gene TRBJ1-3; possibly TRBD1 for D (6 bases). The CDR3 length is 14 residues. Germline V lookup: CDR1 GTSNPN, CDR2 SVGIG (reference sequence). Trimming removed 5 bases from V and 0 bases from J, with 11 bases in between. For the CDR3, the DNA is TGTGCCTGGGGGAGGACAGACTCTGGAAACACCATATATTTT. Translating it yields CAWGRTDSGNTIYF.

The chain employs TRBV7-9 and TRBJ2-7; D is possibly TRBD1 or TRBD2 (7 bases each). Per the germline V gene, CDR1 is SEHNR and CDR2 is FQNEAQ (reference sequence). There are 17 residues in the CDR3. V was clipped by 4 bases and J by 6 bases, with 25 bases between them. CDR3 nucleotides: TGTGCCAGCAGCTCCAGGGGGGGTGTAAGTCTGATCGGCGAGCAGTACTTC. It is translated as CASSSRGGVSLIGEQYF.

J is TRBJ1-5 and V is TRBV7-9, with D possibly being TRBD1 (5 bases). Germline V gene data show CDR1 as SEHNR and CDR2 as FQNEAQ (reference sequence). Trimming pared 6 bases from V and 7 bases from J, leaving 10 bases between. CDR3 length equals 12 residues. Here the CDR3 reads CASRSGNQPQHF. In nucleotides, the CDR3 is TGTGCCAGCAGGTCAGGGAACCAGCCCCAGCATTTT. Full variable domain (remainder filled in from reference TRBV7-9 and TRBJ1-5): DTGVSQNPRHKITKRGQNVTFRCDPISEHNRLYWYRQTLGQGPEFLTYFQNEAQLEKSRLLSDRFSAERPKGSFSTLEIQRTEQGDSAMYLCASRSGNQPQHFGDGTRLSIL.

The chain has TRBV9 and TRBJ2-1; 16 positions agree with TRBD2. CDR3 length equals 20 residues. Unmatched junction bases numbered 17, after V lost 3 bases and J lost 8 bases. Germline V gene data show CDR1 as SGDLS and CDR2 as YYNGEE. CDR3 region: CASSELPGTSGRAFSDEQFF. CDR3 sequence (DNA): TGTGCCAGCAGCGAACTCCCCGGGACTAGCGGGAGGGCCTTCAGTGATGAGCAGTTCTTC.

In this sample, this clone turned up a few times. V and J are TRBV7-3 and TRBJ2-6; D is ambiguous. V was clipped by 7 bases and J by 2 bases, with 6 bases between them. This CDR3 has 13 residues. CDR1 is SGHTA, CDR2 FQGTGA, per germline. The DNA for the CDR3 is TGTGCCAGCAAAATGGCTGGGGCCAACGTCCTGACTTTC. It encodes CASKMAGANVLTF. The full variable domain, completed using reference TRBV7-3 and TRBJ2-6, is GAGVSQTPSNKVTEKGKYVELRCDPISGHTALYWYRQSLGQGPEFLIYFQGTGAADDSGLPNDRFFAVRPEGSVSTLKIQRTERGDSAVYLCASKMAGANVLTFGAGSRLTVL.

The chain employs TRBV5-1 and TRBJ2-7; weak D call: TRBD1 (5 bases). CDR1 SGHRS and CDR2 YFSETQ come from the germline V gene. The CDR3 runs to 12 residues. The V end lost 0 bases, the J end lost 6 bases, and 7 bases lay between the germline ends. As DNA, the CDR3 is TGCGCCAGCAGCTTGGAAACAGGCGAGCAGTACTTC. It translates to CASSLETGEQYF.

This rearrangement joins TRBV6-1 to TRBJ2-7; unclear D gene. In germline, CDR1 is MNHNS, CDR2 SASEGT. The CDR3 loop spans 11 amino acids. V gave up 11 bases and J gave up 0 bases, with 8 bases separating them. The CDR3 nucleotides read TGTGCCCTGACTTCCTCCTACGAGCAGTACTTC. Amino acids: CALTSSYEQYF.

The gene calls are TRBV30 and TRBJ1-2; possibly TRBD1 for D (5 bases). The CDR3 covers 13 residues. The germline CDR1 and CDR2 sequences are GTSNPN and SVGIG (reference sequence). Deletions cut 4 bases from V and 6 bases from J, with 15 bases between. This CDR3 reads CAWTPGQQDGYTF. CDR3 nucleotide sequence: TGTGCCTGGACCCCGGGGCAGCAAGATGGCTACACCTTC.

This chain links TRBV7-2 with TRBJ2-1, with 11 nucleotides matching TRBD2. The V segment lost 4 bases and the J segment 4 bases; nucleotides outside the gene matches: 3. In germline, CDR1 is SGHTA, CDR2 FQGNSA. This CDR3 has 15 residues. The CDR3 bases are TGTGCCAGCAGCTGGGGACTAGCGGAGTACAATGAGCAGTTCTTC. This sequence encodes CASSWGLAEYNEQFF.

The genes are TRBV19 and TRBJ1-2; 7 bases map to TRBD1. The CDR3 contains 13 residues. V dropped 7 bases and J dropped 4; count of bases not matched to a gene: 6. From germline, CDR1 is LNHDA and CDR2 SQIVND (reference sequence). The CDR3 DNA is TGTGCCAGTACTAAGGGACAGTTCTATGGCTACACCTTC. It encodes CASTKGQFYGYTF.

A note on this clone: The identical CDR3 is also encoded by other nucleotide sequences in the sample. This chain uses TRBV2 with TRBJ1-2, with unresolved D. The CDR3 totals 12 residues. V lost 4 bases to trimming and J lost 3 bases, with 6 bases between them. The germline gives CDR1 SNHLY, CDR2 FYNNEI. The CDR3 DNA reads as TGTGCCAGCAGTGCCGGGGACTATGGCTACACCTTC. This translates into CASSAGDYGYTF.

V is TRBV18 and J is TRBJ2-4; TRBD1 might be the D (5 bases). This CDR3 contains 15 residues. Germline CDR1 reads KGHSH; CDR2 reads LQKENI. V gave up 2 bases and J gave up 4 bases, with 12 bases separating them. CDR3: CASSPILSGKNIQYF. The CDR3 nucleotides read TGTGCCAGCTCACCAATCCTTTCAGGGAAAAACATTCAGTACTTC.

The rearrangement uses TRBV19 and TRBJ1-2, with 7 positions matching TRBD1. The CDR3 spans 14 residues. Looked up from germline, CDR1 is LNHDA and CDR2 is SQIVND (reference sequence). V shed 6 bases and J 8 bases; nucleotides not matched to a gene: 12. CDR3 sequence reads: CASRPGATGIGYTF. The CDR3 nucleotides read TGTGCCAGTAGACCCGGAGCGACAGGGATAGGCTACACCTTC.

V is TRBV5-1 and J is TRBJ2-2; D uncertain. The CDR3 extends over 16 amino acids. Germline V lookup: CDR1 SGHRS, CDR2 YFSETQ. Trimming cost V 0 bases and J 0 bases, with 9 bases left between them. The CDR3 reads CASSLGTGANTGELFF. The CDR3 DNA is TGCGCCAGCAGCTTGGGGACGGGCGCGAACACCGGGGAGCTGTTTTTT.

This clone was counted once. This rearrangement joins TRBV4-1 to TRBJ2-7; the D gene is possibly TRBD2 (6 bases). The germline V gene encodes CDR1 MGHRA and CDR2 YSYEKL. This CDR3 is built from 14 residues. V was trimmed by 3 bases and J by 6 bases, leaving 15 bases between them. DNA for the CDR3: TGCGCCAGCAGCCAGGCTCTATTCGGGAGCGAGCAGTACTTC. It is translated as CASSQALFGSEQYF.

This chain links TRBV7-9 with TRBJ2-2; the D gene is possibly TRBD1 (5 bases). V shed 3 bases and J shed 7 bases, with 12 bases lying between them. Germline assignment: CDR1 SEHNR and CDR2 FQNEAQ (reference sequence). The CDR3 sequence is 14 residues long. As DNA, the CDR3 is TGTGCCAGCAGCTTTGAAGGGGTGGTCGGGGAGCTGTTTTTT. Translated, it gives CASSFEGVVGELFF.

This rearrangement joins TRBV6-1 to TRBJ2-1, with no clear D. The V end lost 7 bases, the J end lost 7 bases, and 17 bases lay between the germline ends. CDR1 MNHNS and CDR2 SASEGT come from the germline V gene. The length of the CDR3 is 14 residues. The CDR3 DNA follows: TGTGCCAGCACCCCCGCGGTTATTTTAAATGAGCAGTTCTTC. Residues: CASTPAVILNEQFF.

The gene calls are TRBV19 and TRBJ2-3, with 8 nucleotides matching TRBD1. The CDR3 is 16 residues long. V gave up 3 bases and J gave up 5 bases; unmatched junction bases: 10. Germline assignment: CDR1 LNHDA and CDR2 SQIVND (reference sequence). For the CDR3, the DNA is TGTGCCAGTAGTATTGGGACAGGCAGGGGACAAGATACGCAGTATTTT. It translates to CASSIGTGRGQDTQYF.